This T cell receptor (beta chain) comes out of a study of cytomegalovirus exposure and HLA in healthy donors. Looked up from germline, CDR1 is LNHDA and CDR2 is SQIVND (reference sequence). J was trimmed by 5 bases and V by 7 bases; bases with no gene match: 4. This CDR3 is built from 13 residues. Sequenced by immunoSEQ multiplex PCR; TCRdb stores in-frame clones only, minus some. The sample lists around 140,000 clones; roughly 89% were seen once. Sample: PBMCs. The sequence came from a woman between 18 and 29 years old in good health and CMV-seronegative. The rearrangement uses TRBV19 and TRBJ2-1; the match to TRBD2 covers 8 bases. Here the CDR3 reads CASKTSGNNEQFF. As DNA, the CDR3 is TGTGCCAGTAAAACTAGCGGAAACAATGAGCAGTTCTTC.